These 15 T cell receptor beta chains came from one sample sequenced in a study of blood T cell repertoires in COVID-19. Clones were sequenced by immunoSEQ multiplex PCR, and TCRdb holds only the in-frame ones, with some missing. The profile shows about 200,000 clones, 85% to 90% of them singletons. Sequenced: peripheral blood. The receptors derive from a woman in her forties or fifties with acute or convalescent COVID-19.

Here the CDR3 reads CASSYSPRGKGETQYF. The CDR3 DNA follows: TGTGCCAGCAGTTACTCACCGCGGGGCAAGGGAGAGACCCAGTACTTC. The genes are TRBV6-5 and TRBJ2-5; D may be TRBD2 (6 bases). Trimming left V 0 bases short and J 4 bases short, with 15 bases between. Per germline, CDR1 MNHEY and CDR2 SVGAGI. The CDR3 contains 16 residues.

The chain links TRBV19 to TRBJ1-4, with D tentatively TRBD1 (5 bases). The CDR3 spans 14 residues. Trimming pared 6 bases from V and 7 bases from J, leaving 15 bases between. The germline V gene encodes CDR1 LNHDA and CDR2 SQIVND (reference sequence). The CDR3 sequence: CASRQQVALEKLFF. The CDR3 DNA reads TGTGCCAGTAGACAACAGGTCGCCCTTGAAAAACTGTTTTTT.

The chain has TRBV4-1 and TRBJ1-5; no firm D call. Germline V CDR1 and CDR2: MGHRA, YSYEKL. V lost 5 bases and J 4 bases, leaving 9 bases between the germline ends. This CDR3 is built from 13 residues. The CDR3 DNA is TGCGCCAGCAGCTTCGGACTGAATCAGCCCCAGCATTTT. It is translated as CASSFGLNQPQHF.

The chain links TRBV6-6 to TRBJ2-5; TRBD1 agrees at 7 bases. This CDR3 is 14 amino acids long. With V trimmed by 6 bases and J by 4 bases, 8 bases remained unmatched. Per germline, CDR1 MNHNY and CDR2 SVGAGI (reference sequence). The CDR3 sequence is CASSFGDSRETQYF. DNA for the CDR3: TGTGCCAGCAGCTTCGGGGACAGCCGAGAGACCCAGTACTTC.

V is TRBV9 and J is TRBJ2-1; D may be TRBD2 (5 bases). CDR3 length: 14 residues. Germline assignment: CDR1 SGDLS and CDR2 YYNGEE. Trimming stripped 2 bases from V and 6 bases from J, with 12 bases between. CDR3 amino acids: CASSVSLGGNEQFF. CDR3 nucleotides: TGTGCCAGCAGCGTGTCTCTTGGAGGCAATGAGCAGTTCTTC.

This sequence joins TRBV7-9 and TRBJ1-4, with 7 bases that match TRBD1. This CDR3 contains 16 residues. The V gene's germline CDR1 is SEHNR and CDR2 FQNEAQ (reference sequence). Trimming cost V 1 base and J 0 bases; bases outside gene matches: 2. The CDR3 sequence is CASSLVGTATNEKLFF. The DNA of the CDR3 is TGTGCCAGCAGCTTAGTCGGGACAGCAACTAATGAAAAACTGTTTTTT.

This clone was observed a single time. V usage is TRBV3-1 (or the pseudogene TRBV3-2) and J usage is TRBJ1-6; D is perhaps TRBD1 (6 bases). Germline assignment: CDR1 LGHDT and CDR2 YNNKEL (reference sequence). V was cut by 1 base and J by 14 bases, with 12 bases left in between. The CDR3 is 13 amino acids. In DNA, the CDR3 is TGTGCCAGCAGCCAAGGGCAGGGGCAGGCCCTCCACTTT. This encodes CASSQGQGQALHF.

V gene TRBV6-5 combines with J gene TRBJ1-2; D unclear. V shed 0 bases and J shed 4 bases, with 9 bases lying between them. Germline assignment: CDR1 MNHEY and CDR2 SVGAGI. There are 14 residues in the CDR3. DNA of the CDR3: TGTGCCAGCAGTTACTCGAGAGGATTCTATGGCTACACCTTC. Its translation: CASSYSRGFYGYTF.

V gene TRBV30 combines with J gene TRBJ1-1; TRBD1 is a possible D gene (6 bases). The CDR3 sequence is 14 residues long. V lost 1 base and J 5 bases, leaving 14 bases between the germline ends. Germline values: CDR1 GTSNPN, CDR2 SVGIG (reference sequence). CDR3 in amino acids: CAWSATEGETEAFF. CDR3 bases: TGTGCCTGGAGTGCCACTGAGGGGGAAACTGAAGCTTTCTTT. Supplemented by reference TRBV30 and TRBJ1-1, the full variable domain reads SQTIHQWPATLVQPVGSPLSLECTVEGTSNPNLYWYRQAAGRGLQLLFYSVGIGQISSEVPQNLSASRPQDRQFILSSKKLLLSDSGFYLCAWSATEGETEAFFGQGTRLTVV.

The CDR3 loop is CASTGESTEAFF. CDR3 nucleotide sequence: TGTGCCAGTACAGGGGAAAGCACTGAAGCTTTCTTT. V is TRBV2 and J is TRBJ1-1; 7 bases align to TRBD1. CDR3 size: 12 residues. Per germline, CDR1 SNHLY and CDR2 FYNNEI. V lost 9 bases to trimming and J lost 4 bases; unmatched junction nucleotides: 5.

The rearrangement uses TRBV5-4 and TRBJ1-2; D is undetermined. The V end lost 0 bases, the J end lost 1 base, and 7 bases lay between the germline ends. This CDR3 has 14 amino acids. Germline assignment: CDR1 SGHNT and CDR2 YYREEE (reference sequence). The CDR3 reads CASSLGTLNYGYTF. The CDR3 bases are TGTGCCAGCAGCTTGGGGACTCTTAACTATGGCTACACCTTC.

This chain joins TRBV21-1 and TRBJ1-5; the table's D call, TRBD1, has no DNA check behind it. TRBV21-1 is tagged as a pseudogene. The CDR3 extends over 17 amino acids. This CDR3 is CASSPQVCARVTQPQHF. In nucleotides, the CDR3 is TGTGCCAGCAGCCCCCAGGTATGTGCCAGGGTGACTCAGCCCCAGCATTTT.

Concerning this clone itself: Other nucleotide sequences from this sample produce the same CDR3. The chain has TRBV5-1 and TRBJ2-7, with 10 bases fitting TRBD1. The CDR3 has 14 residues. V lost 3 bases and J lost 2; bases outside the gene matches: 2. The germline gives CDR1 SGHRS, CDR2 YFSETQ. CDR3 loop: CASSSGTGAYEQYF. Written as DNA, the CDR3 is TGCGCCAGCAGCTCAGGGACAGGGGCCTACGAGCAGTACTTC. Together with reference TRBV5-1 and TRBJ2-7, the CDR3 gives the full variable domain: KAGVTQTPRYLIKTRGQQVTLSCSPISGHRSVSWYQQTPGQGLQFLFEYFSETQRNKGNFPGRFSGRQFSNSRSEMNVSTLELGDSALYLCASSSGTGAYEQYFGPGTRLTVT.

The gene calls are TRBV27 and TRBJ1-2; D might be TRBD1 (5 bases). Germline CDR1 and CDR2: MNHEY and SMNVEV (reference sequence). Trimming cost V 3 bases and J 0 bases, with 11 bases left between them. The CDR3 contains 15 residues. In nucleotides, the CDR3 is TGTGCCAGCAGTTTTCGGGGAGGGGCTAACTATGGCTACACCTTC. Its protein product is CASSFRGGANYGYTF.

The chain joins TRBV18 to TRBJ2-1, with 10 positions matching TRBD2. CDR1 and CDR2 from the germline V gene are KGHSH and LQKENI. The J segment lost 4 bases and the V segment lost 6 bases, leaving 6 bases of the junction unmatched. The CDR3 contains 15 residues. This CDR3 reads CASSPTAGGYNEQFF. DNA of the CDR3: TGTGCCAGCTCCCCCACAGCGGGAGGGTACAATGAGCAGTTCTTC.